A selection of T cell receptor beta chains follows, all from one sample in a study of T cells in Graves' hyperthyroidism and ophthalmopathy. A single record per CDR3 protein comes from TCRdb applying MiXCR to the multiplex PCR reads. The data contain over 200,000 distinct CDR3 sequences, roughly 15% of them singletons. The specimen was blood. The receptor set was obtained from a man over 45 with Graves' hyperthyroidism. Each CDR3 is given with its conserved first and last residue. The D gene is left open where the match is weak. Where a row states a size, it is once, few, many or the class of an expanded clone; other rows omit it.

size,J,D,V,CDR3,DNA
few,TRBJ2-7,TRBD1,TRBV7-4,CASSTGQTAEQYF,TGTGCCAGCAGCACGGGACAGACCGCCGAGCAGTACTTC
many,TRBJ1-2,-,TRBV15,CATSRDPGSHYGYTF,TGTGCCACCAGCAGAGATCCGGGCAGCCACTATGGCTACACCTTC
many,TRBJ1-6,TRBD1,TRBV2,CASSVGQGSPLHF,TGTGCCAGCAGTGTGGGACAGGGATCACCCCTCCACTTT
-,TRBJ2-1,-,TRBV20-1,CSANLADNEQFF,TGCAGTGCTAATTTGGCTGATAATGAGCAGTTCTTC
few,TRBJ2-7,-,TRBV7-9,CASSQDKMLEQYF,TGTGCCAGCAGCCAAGACAAAATGCTCGAGCAGTACTTC
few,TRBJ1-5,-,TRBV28,CASRQLGSNQPQHF,TGTGCCAGCAGGCAACTCGGGAGCAATCAGCCCCAGCATTTT
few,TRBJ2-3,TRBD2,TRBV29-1,CSLISGTSSDTQYF,TGCAGCCTGATAAGCGGGACGAGTTCAGATACGCAGTATTTT
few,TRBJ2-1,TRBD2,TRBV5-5,CASSPLGGGLYNEQFF,TGTGCCAGCAGCCCCCTCGGGGGAGGGCTGTACAATGAGCAGTTCTTC
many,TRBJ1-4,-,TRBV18,CASSPPASRQEGLKLFF,TGTGCCAGCTCACCACCGGCTTCGAGACAGGAGGGCCTAAAACTGTTTTTT
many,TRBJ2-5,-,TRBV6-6,CASSYGRIGTQYF,TGTGCCAGCAGTTACGGGAGGATCGGGACCCAGTACTTC
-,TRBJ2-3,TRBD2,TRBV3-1,CASSQDGLAGVTDTQYF,TGTGCCAGCAGCCAAGATGGTCTAGCGGGAGTCACAGATACGCAGTATTTT
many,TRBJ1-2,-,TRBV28,CASSLSGSQFYGYTF,TGTGCCAGCAGTTTATCGGGCAGCCAGTTCTATGGCTACACCTTC
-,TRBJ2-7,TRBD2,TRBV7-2,CASSDTSGSYEQYF,TGTGCCAGCAGCGACACTAGCGGTTCCTACGAGCAGTACTTC
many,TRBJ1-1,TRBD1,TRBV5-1,CASSADGQGNTEAFF,TGCGCCAGCAGCGCCGACGGACAGGGGAACACTGAAGCTTTCTTT
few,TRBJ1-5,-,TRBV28,CASIKMGGGNQPQHF,TGTGCCAGCATCAAGATGGGGGGGGGCAATCAGCCCCAGCATTTT
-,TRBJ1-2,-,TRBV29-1,CSVVKGSYGYTF,TGCAGCGTTGTTAAGGGTAGCTATGGCTACACCTTC
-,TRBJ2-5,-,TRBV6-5,CASSYGGQETQYF,TGTGCCAGCAGTTACGGCGGGCAAGAGACCCAGTACTTC
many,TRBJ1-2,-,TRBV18,CASSREIRGESGYTF,TGTGCCAGCTCACGAGAGATCCGGGGCGAAAGTGGCTACACCTTC
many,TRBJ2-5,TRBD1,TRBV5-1,CASSRDRAETQYF,TGCGCCAGCAGCCGGGACAGGGCAGAGACCCAGTACTTC
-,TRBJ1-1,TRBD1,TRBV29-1,CSVPDRGRAEAFF,TGCAGCGTTCCTGACAGGGGTCGCGCTGAAGCTTTCTTT
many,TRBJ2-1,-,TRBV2,CASRSDGKRNEQFF,TGTGCCAGCAGAAGTGACGGGAAAAGGAATGAGCAGTTCTTC
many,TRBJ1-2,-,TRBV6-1,CASSGNGLEDYGYTF,TGTGCCAGCAGTGGAAACGGGCTCGAGGACTATGGCTACACCTTC
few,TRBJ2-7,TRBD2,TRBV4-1,CASSQGLAGTYEQYF,TGCGCCAGCAGCCAAGGACTAGCGGGAACTTACGAGCAGTACTTC
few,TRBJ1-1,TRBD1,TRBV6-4,CASRRTGFGTEAFF,TGTGCCAGCAGGAGGACAGGGTTTGGCACTGAAGCTTTCTTT
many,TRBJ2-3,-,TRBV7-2,CASSYPGTSTDTQYF,TGTGCCAGCAGCTACCCCGGGACTAGCACAGATACGCAGTATTTT
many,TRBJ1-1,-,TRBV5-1,CASSWSGGANTEAFF,TGCGCCAGCAGCTGGAGTGGGGGGGCGAACACTGAAGCTTTCTTT
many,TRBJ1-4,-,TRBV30,CAWSMGINEKLFF,TGTGCCTGGAGTATGGGGATCAATGAAAAACTGTTTTTT
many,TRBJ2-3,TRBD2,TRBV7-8,CASSLRLGGRAGTDTQYF,TGTGCCAGCAGCTTGAGGTTGGGCGGGAGGGCTGGCACAGATACGCAGTATTTT
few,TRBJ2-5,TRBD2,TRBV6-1,CASTEAGGRETQYF,TGTGCCAGCACGGAAGCGGGAGGAAGAGAGACCCAGTACTTC
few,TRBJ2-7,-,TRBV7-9,CASTQAQGRVYEQYF,TGTGCCAGCACCCAGGCCCAGGGGAGGGTCTACGAGCAGTACTTC
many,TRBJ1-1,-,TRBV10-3,CAISGTENEAFF,TGTGCCATCAGCGGGACGGAGAATGAAGCTTTCTTT
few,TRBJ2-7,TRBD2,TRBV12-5,CASGLVLAGAGEQYF,TGTGCTAGTGGTTTGGTACTAGCGGGAGCGGGAGAGCAGTACTTC
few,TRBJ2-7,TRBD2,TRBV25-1,CASSESSGGYDGQYF,TGTGCCAGCAGTGAATCTAGCGGGGGCTATGACGGGCAGTACTTC
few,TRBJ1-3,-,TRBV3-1,CASRGSDAGNTIYF,TGTGCCAGCAGGGGGAGCGACGCTGGAAACACCATATATTTT
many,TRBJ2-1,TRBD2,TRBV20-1,CSARDPSGSSDEQFF,TGCAGTGCTAGAGATCCCAGCGGGAGTAGCGATGAGCAGTTCTTC
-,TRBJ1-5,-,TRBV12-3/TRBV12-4,CASGYDQPQHF,TGTGCCAGCGGGTACGATCAGCCCCAGCATTTT
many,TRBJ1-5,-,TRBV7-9,CASSRQGVGQPQHF,TGTGCCAGCAGCCGCCAGGGAGTGGGTCAGCCCCAGCATTTT
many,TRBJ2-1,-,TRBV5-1,CASSLDSAALYNEQFF,TGCGCCAGCAGCTTGGATTCGGCCGCTCTATACAATGAGCAGTTCTTC
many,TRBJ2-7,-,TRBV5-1,CASSPGRPNPKAYEQYF,TGCGCCAGCAGCCCCGGACGGCCAAACCCTAAAGCCTACGAGCAGTACTTC
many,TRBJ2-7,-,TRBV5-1,CASSVTSYLEQYF,TGCGCCAGCAGCGTCACTAGCTATCTCGAGCAGTACTTC
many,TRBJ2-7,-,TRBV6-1,CASSLSTTGSDEQYF,TGTGCCAGCAGTTTGTCGACGACAGGCTCGGACGAGCAGTACTTC
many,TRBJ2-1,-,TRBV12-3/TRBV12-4,CASLRASLYNEQFF,TGTGCCAGCCTCCGGGCTAGCTTGTACAATGAGCAGTTCTTC
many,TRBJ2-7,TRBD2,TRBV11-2,CASSPRRTSGIYEQYF,TGTGCCAGCAGCCCCAGACGGACTAGCGGGATCTACGAGCAGTACTTC
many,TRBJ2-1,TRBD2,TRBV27,CASSLELAGVGHEQFF,TGTGCCAGCAGTTTGGAGCTAGCGGGAGTGGGGCATGAGCAGTTCTTC
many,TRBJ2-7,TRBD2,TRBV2,CAISRTSGSYEQYF,TGTGCCATCTCTAGGACTAGCGGTTCCTACGAGCAGTACTTC
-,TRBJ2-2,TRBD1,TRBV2,CASRNQGVEMLFF,TGTGCCAGCAGAAACCAGGGGGTGGAAATGCTGTTTTTT
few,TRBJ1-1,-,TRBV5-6,CASSLYLLDTEAFF,TGTGCCAGCAGCTTGTACCTTTTGGACACTGAAGCTTTCTTT
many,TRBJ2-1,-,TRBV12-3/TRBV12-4,CASSSGSGSNEQFF,TGTGCCAGCAGTTCCGGGAGTGGGTCCAATGAGCAGTTCTTC
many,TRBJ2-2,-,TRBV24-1,CATSPSGELFF,TGTGCCACCAGTCCCTCCGGGGAGCTGTTTTTT
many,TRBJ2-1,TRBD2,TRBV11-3,CASSLPGTSSNEQFF,TGTGCCAGCAGCTTACCCGGGACTAGCTCCAATGAGCAGTTCTTC
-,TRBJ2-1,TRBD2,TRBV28,CASSSAGTSGGNEQSF,TGTGCCAGCAGTTCGGCCGGGACTAGCGGAGGCAATGAGCAGTCCTTC
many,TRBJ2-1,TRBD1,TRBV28,CASRGRGRNEQFF,TGTGCCAGCAGAGGCAGGGGGCGGAATGAGCAGTTCTTC
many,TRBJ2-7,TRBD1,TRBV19,CASTQTGQHYEQYF,TGTGCCAGTACTCAGACAGGGCAACACTACGAGCAGTACTTC